Below, 4 T cell receptor beta chains from the same sample are listed, as sequenced in a study of shared clonotypes between healthy human individuals. The method was immunoSEQ multiplex PCR; TCRdb's version includes in-frame clones alone and lacks a portion of them. This repertoire shows some 2,100,000 clones, almost 96% found once; its top ten account for around 0.13%. Sequencing was carried out using naive CD4+ T cells sorted from blood. Described subset: CD45RA+ positively selected. Receptors were obtained from a man aged 18 to 29 in good health.

This chain joins TRBV28 and TRBJ2-3; 8 nucleotides line up with TRBD2. From germline, CDR1 is MDHEN and CDR2 SYDVKM. V trimming: 5 bases; J trimming: 6 bases; junction bases outside the gene matches: 13. The CDR3 runs to 16 residues. CDR3 sequence reads: CASSPPPAGVADTQYF. CDR3 nucleotide sequence: TGTGCCAGCAGTCCTCCACCAGCGGGGGTTGCGGATACGCAGTATTTT.

The chain combines TRBV5-6 with TRBJ2-5; D ambiguous. Trimming cost V 4 bases and J 4 bases, with 20 bases left between them. This CDR3 comprises 16 residues. Germline CDR1 is SGHDT and CDR2 is YYEEEE. Written as DNA, the CDR3 is TGTGCCAGCAGCATGAACCGGAAATGGGATAGAGAGACCCAGTACTTC. It encodes CASSMNRKWDRETQYF.

V and J are TRBV10-3 and TRBJ1-2, with D possibly TRBD1 on 5 matching bases. The CDR3 runs to 15 residues. V lost 2 bases and J 4 bases, leaving 14 bases between the germline ends. The germline gives CDR1 ENHRY, CDR2 SYGVKD. CDR3 sequence: CAISEAPTETYGYTF. CDR3 in DNA: TGTGCCATCAGTGAGGCCCCGACAGAAACCTATGGCTACACCTTC.

This clone was recorded only once. The chain carries TRBV4-3 and TRBJ1-6; the D gene is possibly TRBD1 (5 bases). V was clipped by 0 bases and J by 7 bases, with 16 bases between them. Germline V gene sequence: CDR1 LGHNA, CDR2 YSLEER. The length of the CDR3 is 17 residues. Here the CDR3 DNA reads TGCGCCAGCAGCCAAGAAGGGGCGGGACGGCTGAATTCACCCCTCCACTTT. This codes for CASSQEGAGRLNSPLHF.